Below, 4 T cell receptor beta chains from the same sample are listed, as sequenced in a study of shared clonotypes between healthy human individuals. Assay: immunoSEQ multiplex PCR; the TCRdb copy retains only in-frame clones and omits some. The sample consists of about 1 million clones, about 74% of them appearing once. Material for sequencing was memory CD4+ T cells sorted from blood. The subset here: CD45RA-negative fraction. Source of these receptors: a man aged 18 to 30 in good health.

J is TRBJ2-3 and V is TRBV5-1; TRBD2 aligns across 9 bases. CDR1 is SGHRS and CDR2 is YFSETQ in the germline V gene. The CDR3 loop spans 15 amino acids. V gave up 4 bases and J gave up 7 bases; unmatched junction bases: 10. The CDR3 DNA follows: TGCGCCAGCAGCAATGTAGCGGGAGCGGCGAATACGCAGTATTTT. Amino acids: CASSNVAGAANTQYF.

The genes are TRBV19 and TRBJ1-5; no clear D gene. V was trimmed by 7 bases and J by 4 bases, leaving 17 bases between them. Per the germline V gene, CDR1 is LNHDA and CDR2 is SQIVND (reference sequence). The CDR3 has 15 amino acids. The CDR3 region has the DNA TGTGCCAGTACTGATCCGGGGTTTCTTAATCAGCCCCAGCATTTT. This translates into CASTDPGFLNQPQHF. The variable domain in full, with the rest retrieved from reference TRBV19 and TRBJ1-5, is DGGITQSPKYLFRKEGQNVTLSCEQNLNHDAMYWYRQDPGQGLRLIYYSQIVNDFQKGDIAEGYSVSREKKESFPLTVTSAQKNPTAFYLCASTDPGFLNQPQHFGDGTRLSIL.

The chain carries TRBV5-1 and TRBJ2-7; 8 nucleotides line up with TRBD2. The CDR3 has 14 residues. From germline, CDR1 is SGHRS and CDR2 YFSETQ. The V segment lost 4 bases and the J segment 3 bases; nucleotides outside the gene matches: 6. CDR3 residues: CASSGGGRGYEQYF. Here the CDR3 DNA reads TGCGCCAGCAGCGGCGGGGGGCGCGGCTACGAGCAGTACTTC.

The chain recombines TRBV5-8 with TRBJ2-5; 7 bases are shared with TRBD1. The CDR3 is 13 amino acids. Germline lookup yields CDR1 SGHTS and CDR2 YDEGEE. V dropped 6 bases and J dropped 6; count of bases not matched to a gene: 8. The DNA for the CDR3 is TGTGCCAGCAACAGGTTGGGACAGAAGACCCAGTACTTC. As protein: CASNRLGQKTQYF.